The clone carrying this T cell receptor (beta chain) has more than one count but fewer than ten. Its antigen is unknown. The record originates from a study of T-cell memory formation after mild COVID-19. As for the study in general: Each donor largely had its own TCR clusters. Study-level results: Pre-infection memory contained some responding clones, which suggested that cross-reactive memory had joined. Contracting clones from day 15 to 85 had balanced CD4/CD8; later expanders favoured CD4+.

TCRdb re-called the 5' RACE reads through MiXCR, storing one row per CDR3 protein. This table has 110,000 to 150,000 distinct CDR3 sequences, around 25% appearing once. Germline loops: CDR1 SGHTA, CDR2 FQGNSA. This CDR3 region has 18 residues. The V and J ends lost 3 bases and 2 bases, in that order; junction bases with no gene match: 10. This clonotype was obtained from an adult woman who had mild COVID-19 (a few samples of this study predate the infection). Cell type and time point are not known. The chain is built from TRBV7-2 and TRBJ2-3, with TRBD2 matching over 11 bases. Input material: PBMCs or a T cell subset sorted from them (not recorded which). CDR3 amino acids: CASSFPSGLAVLTDTQYF. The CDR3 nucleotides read TGTGCCAGCAGCTTCCCATCGGGACTAGCGGTACTCACAGATACGCAGTATTTT.